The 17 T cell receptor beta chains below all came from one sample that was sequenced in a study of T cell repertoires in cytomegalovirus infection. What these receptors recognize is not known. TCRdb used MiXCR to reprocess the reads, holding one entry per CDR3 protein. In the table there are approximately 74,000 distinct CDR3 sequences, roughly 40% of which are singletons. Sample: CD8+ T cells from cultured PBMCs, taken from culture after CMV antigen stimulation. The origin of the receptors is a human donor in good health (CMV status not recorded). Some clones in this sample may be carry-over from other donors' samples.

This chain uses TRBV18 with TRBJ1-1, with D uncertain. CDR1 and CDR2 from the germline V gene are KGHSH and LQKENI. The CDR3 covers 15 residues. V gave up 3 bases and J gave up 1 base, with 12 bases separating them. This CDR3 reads CASSPVDGENTEAFF. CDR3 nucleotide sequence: TGTGCCAGCTCACCCGTGGACGGAGAGAACACTGAAGCTTTCTTT.

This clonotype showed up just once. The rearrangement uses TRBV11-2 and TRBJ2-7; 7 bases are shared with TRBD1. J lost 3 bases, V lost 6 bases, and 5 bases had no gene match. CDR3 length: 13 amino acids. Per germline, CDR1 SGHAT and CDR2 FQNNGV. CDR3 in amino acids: CASSTGVFYEQYF. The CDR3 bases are TGTGCCAGCAGTACAGGGGTCTTCTACGAGCAGTACTTC.

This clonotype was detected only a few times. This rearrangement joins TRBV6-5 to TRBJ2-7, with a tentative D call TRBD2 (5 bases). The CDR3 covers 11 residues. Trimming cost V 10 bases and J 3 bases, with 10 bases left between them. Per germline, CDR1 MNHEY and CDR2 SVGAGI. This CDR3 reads CATRVVYEQYF. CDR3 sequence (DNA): TGTGCCACGAGGGTGGTCTACGAGCAGTACTTC.

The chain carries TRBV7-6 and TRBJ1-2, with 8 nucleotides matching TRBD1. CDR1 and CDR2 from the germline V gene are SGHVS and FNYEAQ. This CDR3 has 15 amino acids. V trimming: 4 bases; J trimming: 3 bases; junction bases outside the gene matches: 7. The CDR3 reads CASSSIGQGHYGYTF. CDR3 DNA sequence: TGTGCCAGCAGCTCGATTGGACAGGGCCACTATGGCTACACCTTC.

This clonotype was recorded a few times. The CDR3 DNA reads TGTGCCAGCAGTTCCCGAACAAACATTCAGTACTTC. Its protein is CASSSRTNIQYF. The chain recombines TRBV12-3 or TRBV12-4 with TRBJ2-4; D gene unclear. The V end lost 4 bases, the J end lost 6 bases, and 7 bases lay between the germline ends. The CDR3 runs 12 residues.

This chain's CDR3 is CATEGSNTDTQYF. The CDR3 nucleotides are TGTGCCACCGAGGGGTCTAACACAGATACGCAGTATTTT. J is TRBJ2-3 and V is TRBV7-2; D possibly matches TRBD1 or TRBD2 (5 bases each). CDR1 SGHTA and CDR2 FQGNSA come from the germline V gene. V was trimmed by 10 bases and J by 2 bases, leaving 13 bases between them. The CDR3 is 13 amino acids.

CDR3 DNA sequence: TGTGCCAGCAGCCGGCCCCGGGAAGCGGGGGACCGAGAGACCCAGTACTTC. It translates to CASSRPREAGDRETQYF. The chain couples TRBV11-2 to TRBJ2-5; TRBD2 matches 8 bases. Trimming at V came to 5 bases and at J to 4 bases, leaving 15 bases not matched to a gene. This CDR3 has 17 residues. The germline V gene encodes CDR1 SGHAT and CDR2 FQNNGV. The complete variable domain, with remaining parts taken from reference TRBV11-2 and TRBJ2-5, reads EAGVAQSPRYKIIEKRQSVAFWCNPISGHATLYWYQQILGQGPKLLIQFQNNGVVDDSQLPKDRFSAERLKGVDSTLKIQPAKLEDSAVYLCASSRPREAGDRETQYFGPGTRLLVL.

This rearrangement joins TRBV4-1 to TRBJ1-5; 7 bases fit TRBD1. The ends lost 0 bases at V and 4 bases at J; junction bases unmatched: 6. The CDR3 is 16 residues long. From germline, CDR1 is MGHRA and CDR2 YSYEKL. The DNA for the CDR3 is TGCGCCAGCAGCCAAGAAATACAGGGGCAAAATCAGCCCCAGCATTTT. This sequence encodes CASSQEIQGQNQPQHF.

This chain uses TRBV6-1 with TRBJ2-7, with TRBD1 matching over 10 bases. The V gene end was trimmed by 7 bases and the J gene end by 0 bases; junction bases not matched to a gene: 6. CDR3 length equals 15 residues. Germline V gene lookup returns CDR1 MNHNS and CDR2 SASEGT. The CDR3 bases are TGTGCCAGCATTACCTGGACAGGGGGCTCCTACGAGCAGTACTTC. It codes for CASITWTGGSYEQYF.

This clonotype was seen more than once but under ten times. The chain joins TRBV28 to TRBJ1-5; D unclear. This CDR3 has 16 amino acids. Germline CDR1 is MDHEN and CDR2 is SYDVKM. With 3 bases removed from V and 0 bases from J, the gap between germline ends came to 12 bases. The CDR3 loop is CASSFSVMSSNQPQHF. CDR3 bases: TGTGCCAGCAGTTTCTCAGTGATGAGTAGCAATCAGCCCCAGCATTTT.

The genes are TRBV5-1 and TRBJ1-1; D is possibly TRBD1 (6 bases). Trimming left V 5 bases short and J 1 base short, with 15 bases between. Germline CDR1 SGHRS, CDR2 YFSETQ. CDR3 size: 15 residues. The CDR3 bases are TGCGCCAGCAGTTATTCGGGGGCCACGAACACTGAAGCTTTCTTT. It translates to CASSYSGATNTEAFF.

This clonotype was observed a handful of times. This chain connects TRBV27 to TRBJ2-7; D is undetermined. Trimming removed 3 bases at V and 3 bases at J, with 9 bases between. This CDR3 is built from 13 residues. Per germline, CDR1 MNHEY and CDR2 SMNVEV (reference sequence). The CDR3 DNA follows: TGTGCCAGCAGTTTTGGGCAGAACTACGAGCAGTACTTC. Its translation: CASSFGQNYEQYF.

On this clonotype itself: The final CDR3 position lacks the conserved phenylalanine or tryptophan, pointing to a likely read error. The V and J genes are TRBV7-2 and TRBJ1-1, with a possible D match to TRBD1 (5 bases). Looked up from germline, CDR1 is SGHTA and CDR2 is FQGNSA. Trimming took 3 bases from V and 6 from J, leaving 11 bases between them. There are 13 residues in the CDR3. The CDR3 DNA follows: TGTGCCAGCAGCTTTTTTGGGGGGGCTGAAGCTTTCATT. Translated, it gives CASSFFGGAEAFI.

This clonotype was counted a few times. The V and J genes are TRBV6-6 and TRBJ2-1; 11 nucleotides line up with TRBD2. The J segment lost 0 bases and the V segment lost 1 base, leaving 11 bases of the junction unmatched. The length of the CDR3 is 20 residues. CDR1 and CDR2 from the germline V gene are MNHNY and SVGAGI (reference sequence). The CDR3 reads CASSYLGLAGGVTSYNEQFF. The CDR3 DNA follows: TGTGCCAGCAGTTACTTGGGGCTAGCGGGGGGTGTGACCTCCTACAATGAGCAGTTCTTC.

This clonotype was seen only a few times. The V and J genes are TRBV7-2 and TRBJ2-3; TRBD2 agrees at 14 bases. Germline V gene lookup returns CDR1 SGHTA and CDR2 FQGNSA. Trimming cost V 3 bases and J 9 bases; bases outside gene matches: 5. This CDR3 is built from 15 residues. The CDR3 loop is CASSLVGLAGETQYF. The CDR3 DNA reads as TGTGCCAGCAGCTTGGTGGGACTAGCGGGGGAAACGCAGTATTTT.

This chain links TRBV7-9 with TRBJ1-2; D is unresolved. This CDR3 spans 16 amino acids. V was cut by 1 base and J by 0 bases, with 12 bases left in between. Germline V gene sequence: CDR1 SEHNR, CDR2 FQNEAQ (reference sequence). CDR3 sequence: CASSLERQQANYGYTF. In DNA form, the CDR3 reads TGTGCCAGCAGCTTAGAAAGGCAGCAAGCTAACTATGGCTACACCTTC.

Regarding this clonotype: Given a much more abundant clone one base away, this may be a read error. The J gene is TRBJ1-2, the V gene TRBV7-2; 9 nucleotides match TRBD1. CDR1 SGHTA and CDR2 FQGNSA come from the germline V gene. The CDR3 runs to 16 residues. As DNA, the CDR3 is TGTGTCAGCAGCCTCATCTACGGACAGGGGAACTATGGCTACACCTTC. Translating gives CVSSLIYGQGNYGYTF.